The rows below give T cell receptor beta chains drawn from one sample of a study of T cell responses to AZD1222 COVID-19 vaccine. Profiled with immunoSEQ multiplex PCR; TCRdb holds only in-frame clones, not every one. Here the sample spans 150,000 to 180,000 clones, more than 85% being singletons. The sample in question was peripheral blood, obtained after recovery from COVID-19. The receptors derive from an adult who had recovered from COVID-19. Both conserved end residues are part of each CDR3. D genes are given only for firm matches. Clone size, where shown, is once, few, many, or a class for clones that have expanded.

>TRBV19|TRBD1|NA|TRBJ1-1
CASSPQPNRGTMNTEAFF
TGTGCCAGTAGTCCCCAACCCAACAGGGGAACCATGAACACTGAAGCTTTCTTT
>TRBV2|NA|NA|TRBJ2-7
CASSEGAAYSYEQYF
TGTGCCAGCAGTGAAGGGGCAGCCTACTCCTACGAGCAGTACTTC
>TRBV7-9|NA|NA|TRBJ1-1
CASSLEEGAEAFF
TGTGCCAGCAGCTTAGAGGAGGGGGCTGAAGCTTTCTTT
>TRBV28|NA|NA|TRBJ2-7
CASSLSQYEQYF
TGTGCCAGCAGTCTAAGCCAGTACGAGCAGTACTTC
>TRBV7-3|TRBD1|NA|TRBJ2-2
CASSLQGANTGELFF
TGTGCCAGCAGCTTACAGGGGGCGAACACCGGGGAGCTGTTTTTT
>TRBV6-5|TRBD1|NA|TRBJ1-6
CASRQGNSPLHF
TGTGCCAGTAGACAGGGAAATTCACCCCTCCACTTT
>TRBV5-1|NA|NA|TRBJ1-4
CASSFDRPATNEKLFF
TGCGCCAGCAGCTTTGACAGGCCGGCAACTAATGAAAAACTGTTTTTT
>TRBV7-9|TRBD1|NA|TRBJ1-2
CASSLADRGGYTF
TGTGCCAGCAGCTTAGCGGACAGGGGAGGCTACACCTTC
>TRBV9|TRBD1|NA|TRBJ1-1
CASSQSTGTGGTEAFF
TGTGCCAGCAGCCAATCCACCGGGACAGGCGGTACTGAAGCTTTCTTT
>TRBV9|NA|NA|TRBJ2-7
CASSVASGPSYEQYF
TGTGCCAGCAGCGTAGCCTCGGGGCCCTCCTACGAGCAGTACTTC
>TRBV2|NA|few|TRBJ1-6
CASIWGGNSPLHF
TGTGCCAGCATTTGGGGGGGGAATTCACCCCTCCACTTT
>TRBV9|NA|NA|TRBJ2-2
CASSVASGTGELFF
TGTGCCAGCAGCGTAGCATCTGGGACCGGGGAGCTGTTTTTT
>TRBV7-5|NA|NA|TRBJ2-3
CVRSLGLAGDSPTDTQYF
TGTGTCAGAAGCTTAGGACTAGCGGGGGATTCTCCCACAGATACGCAGTATTTT
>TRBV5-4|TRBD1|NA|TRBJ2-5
CASSRNGQGKETQYF
TGTGCCAGCAGCAGAAACGGACAGGGAAAAGAGACCCAGTACTTC
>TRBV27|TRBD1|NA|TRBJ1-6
CASSLGQVNSPLHF
TGTGCCAGCAGTTTGGGACAGGTGAATTCACCCCTCCACTTT
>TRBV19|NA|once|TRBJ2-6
CASRSAANTLSGANVLTF
TGTGCCAGTAGGAGTGCGGCCAACACTCTTTCTGGGGCCAACGTCCTGACTTTC
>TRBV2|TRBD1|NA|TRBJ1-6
CASSDRGRNSPLHF
TGTGCCAGCAGCGACAGGGGGCGGAATTCACCCCTCCACTTT
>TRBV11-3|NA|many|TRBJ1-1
CASSLGGNTEAFF
TGTGCCAGCAGCTTAGGGGGGAACACTGAAGCTTTCTTT
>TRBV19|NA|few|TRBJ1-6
CASSIVSDRTLLHF
TGTGCCAGTAGTATAGTGTCAGATCGGACACTCCTCCACTTT
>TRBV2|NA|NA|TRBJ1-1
CASSEVGGRYTEAFF
TGTGCCAGCAGTGAAGTTGGGGGGAGGTACACTGAAGCTTTCTTT
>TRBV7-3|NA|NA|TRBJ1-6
CASSLNASPLHF
TGTGCCAGCAGCTTAAATGCTTCACCCCTCCACTTT
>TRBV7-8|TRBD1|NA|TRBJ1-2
CASSLGGQGIGYTF
TGTGCCAGCAGCTTAGGGGGACAGGGCATCGGCTACACCTTC
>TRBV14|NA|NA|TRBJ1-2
CASSLGIGYGYTF
TGTGCCAGCAGCCTTGGAATCGGCTATGGCTACACCTTC
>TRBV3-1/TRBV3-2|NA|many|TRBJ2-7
CASSQGQVSYEQYF
TGTGCCAGCAGCCAAGGGCAGGTCTCCTACGAGCAGTACTTC
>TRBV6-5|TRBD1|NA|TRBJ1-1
CASSRDRGLGTEAFF
TGTGCCAGCAGTCGGGACAGGGGTTTGGGCACTGAAGCTTTCTTT
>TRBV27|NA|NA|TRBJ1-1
CASSLTVNTEAFF
TGTGCCAGCAGTTTAACGGTGAACACTGAAGCTTTCTTT
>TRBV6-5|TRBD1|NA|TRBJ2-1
CASSLRTGGFVNEQFF
TGTGCCAGCAGTTTACGGACAGGGGGCTTCGTAAATGAGCAGTTCTTC
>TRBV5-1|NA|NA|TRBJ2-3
CSSGEGVGTDTQYF
TGCTCCAGTGGTGAGGGGGTCGGCACAGATACGCAGTATTTT
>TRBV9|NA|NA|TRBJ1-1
CASSVESNTEAFF
TGTGCCAGCAGCGTAGAGAGCAACACTGAAGCTTTCTTT
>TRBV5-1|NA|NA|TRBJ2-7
CASSLESEQYF
TGCGCCAGCAGCTTGGAGTCAGAGCAGTACTTC
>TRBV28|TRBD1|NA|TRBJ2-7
CASSPPGQGLYEQYF
TGTGCCAGCAGCCCCCCGGGACAGGGGCTATACGAGCAGTACTTC
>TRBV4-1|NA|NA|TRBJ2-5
CASSQGPGGGQETQYF
TGCGCCAGCAGCCAAGGGCCCGGGGGTGGCCAAGAGACCCAGTACTTC
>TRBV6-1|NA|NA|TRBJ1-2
CASSEARAGGYGYTF
TGTGCCAGCAGTGAAGCTCGGGCCGGAGGCTATGGCTACACCTTC
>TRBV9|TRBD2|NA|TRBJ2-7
CASSVESGRAEQYF
TGTGCCAGCAGCGTAGAAAGCGGGAGGGCCGAGCAGTACTTC
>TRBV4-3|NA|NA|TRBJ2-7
CASSQVRTYEQYF
TGCGCCAGCAGCCAAGTGAGGACCTACGAGCAGTACTTC
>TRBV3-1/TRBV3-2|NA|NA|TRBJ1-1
CASRDTEAFF
TGTGCCAGCCGGGACACTGAAGCTTTCTTT
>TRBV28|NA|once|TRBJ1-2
CASRSFYGYTF
TGTGCCAGCAGAAGCTTCTATGGCTACACCTTC
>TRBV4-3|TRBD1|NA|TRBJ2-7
CASSPGDRGYEQYF
TGCGCCAGCAGCCCGGGGGACAGGGGCTACGAGCAGTACTTC
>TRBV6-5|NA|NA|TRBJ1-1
CASRSQGANTEAFF
TGTGCCAGCAGATCACAGGGCGCGAACACTGAAGCTTTCTTT
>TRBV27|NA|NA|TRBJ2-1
CASRGARDSYNEQFF
TGTGCCAGCAGGGGGGCCAGGGACTCCTACAATGAGCAGTTCTTC